This T cell receptor beta chain derives from a study of control samples from healthy donors and cancer patients. In the case of this clone: In the same sample, other DNA sequences code for this CDR3.

Generated by immunoSEQ multiplex PCR, the TCRdb table keeps only in-frame clones and is missing some. There are about 140,000 clones in the sample; about 90% occur only once, and under 9% lies in the top ten. The V segment lost 4 bases and the J segment 7 bases; nucleotides outside the gene matches: 3. Looked up from germline, CDR1 is LGHDT and CDR2 is YNNKEL (reference sequence). The CDR3 is 14 amino acids. The receptor was isolated from a man aged 18 to 30 in good health. The sequenced material came from blood. The chain carries TRBV3-1 (or the pseudogene TRBV3-2) and TRBJ1-6; 8 bases match TRBD1. The CDR3 is CASSRGQGNSPLHF. Here the CDR3 DNA reads TGTGCCAGCAGCCGCGGACAGGGAAATTCACCCCTCCACTTT.